The rows below give T cell receptor beta chains drawn from one sample of a study of cytomegalovirus exposure and HLA in healthy donors. The protocol was immunoSEQ multiplex PCR, while the TCRdb copy is restricted to in-frame clones and leaves out a portion. The sample includes 200,000 or so clones, about 79% seen only once; the top ten take 0.075% to 0.1%. Sequences were obtained from PBMCs. The receptor source for this set is a boy aged 2 to 9 in good health and CMV-seronegative. Each CDR3 is given without its conserved first and last residue. The D gene is left open where the match is weak.

v_call: TRBV27; j_call: TRBJ1-2; d_call: TRBD1; cdr3_aa: ASSDRVGVYT
v_call: TRBV9; j_call: TRBJ2-3; d_call: TRBD2; cdr3_aa: ASSVGRLATDTQY
v_call: TRBV19; j_call: TRBJ1-1; d_call: -; cdr3_aa: ASSDPGDGTEAF
v_call: TRBV7-8; j_call: TRBJ2-3; d_call: TRBD2; cdr3_aa: ASSLPTSGDTDTQY
v_call: TRBV7-6; j_call: TRBJ2-5; d_call: TRBD1; cdr3_aa: ASSLSPRGYVQETQY
v_call: TRBV7-9; j_call: TRBJ2-2; d_call: -; cdr3_aa: ASSLAPDTRYTGELF
v_call: TRBV9; j_call: TRBJ2-1; d_call: TRBD2; cdr3_aa: ASSVDGGGAVEQF
v_call: TRBV15; j_call: TRBJ1-2; d_call: -; cdr3_aa: ATSRDSGMGYGYT
v_call: TRBV25-1; j_call: TRBJ1-4; d_call: -; cdr3_aa: ASSADYAGANEKLF
v_call: TRBV7-7; j_call: TRBJ2-5; d_call: -; cdr3_aa: ASSSGGLQETQY
v_call: TRBV10-3; j_call: TRBJ2-3; d_call: TRBD1; cdr3_aa: AISRTGQGTDTQY
v_call: TRBV7-3; j_call: TRBJ2-7; d_call: -; cdr3_aa: ASRQRIGMWVYEQY
v_call: TRBV27; j_call: TRBJ2-2; d_call: -; cdr3_aa: ASSLRTYTGELF
v_call: TRBV9; j_call: -; d_call: -; cdr3_aa: ASTTSGGASDTQH
v_call: TRBV10-3; j_call: TRBJ2-3; d_call: TRBD2; cdr3_aa: AISESAGGDTQY
v_call: TRBV11-2; j_call: TRBJ2-3; d_call: TRBD2; cdr3_aa: ASSPLGGAGVDTQY
v_call: TRBV5-5; j_call: TRBJ2-7; d_call: TRBD1; cdr3_aa: ASSLVTGVGYEQY
v_call: TRBV5-4; j_call: TRBJ1-3; d_call: -; cdr3_aa: ASHLMPGNTIY
v_call: TRBV7-9; j_call: TRBJ2-7; d_call: TRBD2; cdr3_aa: SSSLARERGSGEQY
v_call: TRBV28; j_call: TRBJ2-1; d_call: -; cdr3_aa: ASRPATGFYNEQF
v_call: TRBV5-1; j_call: TRBJ1-6; d_call: TRBD1; cdr3_aa: ASSLGTGASPLH
v_call: TRBV19; j_call: TRBJ2-5; d_call: TRBD1; cdr3_aa: ASSTTGGAETQY